Each of the 28 T cell receptor beta chains below was sequenced from the same sample in a study of T cell changes during pregnancy in multiple sclerosis. Repertoires were generated with immunoSEQ multiplex PCR, while TCRdb's copy carries only in-frame clones and drops some. Counted here are around 40,000 clones, roughly nine tenths occurring once; the ten biggest clones make up around 0.5%. This material consisted of CD4+ T cells from peripheral blood mononuclear cells, taken in the third trimester of pregnancy. The receptors originated from a female donor in good health, enrolled as a control in a pregnancy study.

The rearrangement uses TRBV5-6 and TRBJ2-5; weak D call: TRBD2 (5 bases). The V gene lost 5 bases and the J gene lost 5 bases, with 13 bases spanning the gap. Germline assignment: CDR1 SGHDT and CDR2 YYEEEE. The CDR3 has 13 residues. Written as DNA, the CDR3 is TGTGCCAGCAGGTCAGCCAGGAGGGAGACCCAGTACTTC. It encodes CASRSARRETQYF.

The chain combines TRBV5-4 with TRBJ1-1; possibly TRBD1 for D (6 bases). Germline loops: CDR1 SGHNT, CDR2 YYREEE (reference sequence). The CDR3 length is 15 residues. The V and J ends lost 1 base and 6 bases respectively, with 16 bases between them. CDR3 sequence reads: CASSLLEQGSAEAFF. In nucleotides, the CDR3 is TGTGCCAGCAGCTTGTTGGAACAGGGTAGCGCTGAAGCTTTCTTT. Using reference TRBV5-4 and TRBJ1-1 for the parts outside the CDR3, the full variable domain is ETGVTQSPTHLIKTRGQQVTLRCSSQSGHNTVSWYQQALGQGPQFIFQYYREEENGRGNFPPRFSGLQFPNYSSELNVNALELDDSALYLCASSLLEQGSAEAFFGQGTRLTVV.

The CDR3 nucleotides are TGTGCTAGTGGTTTGTCCGTCTCGGGAGTCGGAGGGGAAAAACTGTTTTTT. Protein sequence: CASGLSVSGVGGEKLFF. The chain has TRBV12-5 and TRBJ1-4; D not resolved. The CDR3 runs 17 residues. CDR1 is LGHNT and CDR2 is FRNRAP in the germline V gene. Trimming removed 2 bases at V and 8 bases at J, with 21 bases between.

This chain uses TRBV18 with TRBJ2-2; 8 bases line up with TRBD2. The CDR3 runs 16 residues. Trimming cost V 2 bases and J 0 bases; bases outside gene matches: 2. The V gene's germline CDR1 is KGHSH and CDR2 LQKENI. The CDR3 loop reads CASSPTGLANTGELFF. CDR3 nucleotide sequence: TGTGCCAGCTCACCAACGGGACTAGCGAACACCGGGGAGCTGTTTTTT. The complete variable domain, with remaining parts taken from reference TRBV18 and TRBJ2-2, reads NAGVMQNPRHLVRRRGQEARLRCSPMKGHSHVYWYRQLPEEGLKFMVYLQKENIIDESGMPKERFSAEFPKEGPSILRIQQVVRGDSAAYFCASSPTGLANTGELFFGEGSRLTVL.

The chain employs TRBV21-1 and TRBJ2-7; the listed D gene, TRBD1, was not tested against the DNA. TRBV21-1 is an annotated pseudogene. The CDR3 length is 15 residues. CDR3 DNA sequence: TGTGCCAGCAGCAAAGACAGTCCAATCACCTACGAGCAGTACTTC. It specifies CASSKDSPITYEQYF.

This clone was observed a single time. The chain has TRBV6-5 and TRBJ1-6, with D uncertain. The CDR3 has 15 amino acids. V was trimmed by 0 bases and J by 7 bases, leaving 10 bases between them. Germline CDR1 MNHEY, CDR2 SVGAGI. CDR3 loop: CASSYSRAGNSPLHF. DNA for the CDR3: TGTGCCAGCAGTTACTCGAGGGCTGGAAATTCACCCCTCCACTTT.

The chain couples TRBV5-4 to TRBJ2-1; tentative D call: TRBD1 (5 bases). The CDR3 covers 13 residues. CDR1 and CDR2 from the germline V gene are SGHNT and YYREEE (reference sequence). V shed 5 bases and J shed 10 bases, with 16 bases lying between them. In DNA form, the CDR3 reads TGTGCCAGCAGTGGGCAGGGCCTAAGGGAGCAGTTCTTC. Protein product: CASSGQGLREQFF.

V gene TRBV15 combines with J gene TRBJ2-2; D is perhaps TRBD1 (6 bases). In germline, CDR1 is LNHNV, CDR2 YYDKDF (reference sequence). This CDR3 comprises 13 residues. V was cut by 8 bases and J by 0 bases, with 7 bases left in between. CDR3 region: CATGTPNTGELFF. CDR3 DNA: TGTGCCACCGGGACACCGAACACCGGGGAGCTGTTTTTT.

The chain recombines TRBV7-8 with TRBJ1-2; D is possibly TRBD1 (5 bases). V lost 3 bases, J lost 5 bases, and 7 bases lay in between. Germline assignment: CDR1 SGHVS and CDR2 FQNEAQ. The CDR3 has 12 amino acids. The DNA for the CDR3 is TGTGCCAGCAGCTTTGGGGGGTATGGCTACACCTTC. It translates to CASSFGGYGYTF.

The V gene is TRBV7-9, the J gene TRBJ1-5; the match to TRBD1 covers 8 bases. J lost 5 bases, V lost 4 bases, and 1 base had no gene match. The CDR3 is 13 amino acids. The germline CDR1 and CDR2 sequences are SEHNR and FQNEAQ (reference sequence). The CDR3 sequence is CASSSQGDQPQHF. CDR3 DNA sequence: TGTGCCAGCAGCTCACAGGGGGATCAGCCCCAGCATTTT.

The chain recombines TRBV5-4 with TRBJ2-3, with 9 nucleotides matching TRBD1. This CDR3 region has 15 residues. In germline, CDR1 is SGHNT, CDR2 YYREEE (reference sequence). J gave up 1 base and V 3 bases, and 3 bases lay outside the gene matches. The CDR3 DNA reads as TGTGCCAGCAGCTCAGGACAGGGGCGCACAGATACGCAGTATTTT. It translates to CASSSGQGRTDTQYF.

The rearrangement uses TRBV2 and TRBJ1-2; D unresolved. The germline V gene encodes CDR1 SNHLY and CDR2 FYNNEI. Deletions cut 2 bases from V and 5 bases from J, with 12 bases between. This CDR3 spans 14 amino acids. CDR3 DNA: TGTGCCAGCAGTGAATATCACAGAGAGTATGGCTACACCTTC. As protein: CASSEYHREYGYTF.

A single count supports this clone. The chain carries TRBV18 and TRBJ2-3; 13 bases agree with TRBD2. Germline CDR1 and CDR2: KGHSH and LQKENI. The CDR3 is 14 amino acids. Trimming took 6 bases from V and 4 from J; bases not matched to a gene: 1. The CDR3 DNA is TGTGCCAGCTCCGGACTAGCGGGAGCAGATACGCAGTATTTT. It translates to CASSGLAGADTQYF.

This rearrangement joins TRBV7-2 to TRBJ2-2, with 11 bases lining up with TRBD2. Germline V CDR1 and CDR2: SGHTA, FQGNSA. Germline trimming cut 1 base from V and 9 bases from J; bases unmatched to any gene: 7. CDR3 length: 16 residues. The CDR3 DNA reads TGTGCCAGCAGCTTAGAACTTAGCGGGGGGGCCAGGGAGCTGTTTTTT. It encodes CASSLELSGGARELFF.

The chain links TRBV28 to TRBJ2-1, with D possibly being TRBD2 (7 bases). V shed 8 bases and J shed 4 bases, with 15 bases lying between them. CDR1 is MDHEN, CDR2 SYDVKM, per germline. This CDR3 has 14 residues. DNA for the CDR3: TGTGCCAGCGAAACGGGGGGCCCATACAATGAGCAGTTCTTC. This codes for CASETGGPYNEQFF.

The chain employs TRBV12-5 and TRBJ2-3; no clear D gene. V lost 6 bases and J lost 0, with 4 bases in between. From germline, CDR1 is LGHNT and CDR2 FRNRAP. The CDR3 extends over 12 amino acids. CDR3 amino acids: CASGTSTDTQYF. In DNA, the CDR3 is TGTGCTAGTGGGACTAGCACAGATACGCAGTATTTT.

V gene TRBV11-3 combines with J gene TRBJ1-1; D perhaps matches TRBD1 (5 bases). V was clipped by 0 bases and J by 4 bases, with 6 bases between them. There are 13 residues in the CDR3. Per the germline V gene, CDR1 is SGHNT and CDR2 is YENEEA. For the CDR3, the DNA is TGTGCCAGCAGCTTAGATCAGGGCACTGAAGCTTTCTTT. As protein: CASSLDQGTEAFF.

This chain links TRBV5-1 with TRBJ2-7, with D possibly being TRBD1 (6 bases). From germline, CDR1 is SGHRS and CDR2 YFSETQ. The V gene lost 0 bases and the J gene lost 2 bases, with 9 bases spanning the gap. This CDR3 contains 14 residues. CDR3 protein: CASSLDGGPYEQYF. CDR3 bases: TGCGCCAGCAGCTTGGATGGGGGCCCCTACGAGCAGTACTTC.

The chain employs TRBV2 and TRBJ1-6, with D maybe TRBD1 (6 bases). Germline CDR1 and CDR2: SNHLY and FYNNEI. V gave up 5 bases and J gave up 4 bases, with 12 bases separating them. The CDR3 contains 15 residues. The CDR3 DNA follows: TGTGCCAGCAGTCCCCCGACAGGATATAATTCACCCCTCCACTTT. Translated: CASSPPTGYNSPLHF.

The J gene is TRBJ2-7, the V gene TRBV28; 7 nucleotides match TRBD2. The V gene's germline CDR1 is MDHEN and CDR2 SYDVKM. V shed 5 bases and J 3 bases; nucleotides not matched to a gene: 7. The CDR3 extends over 14 amino acids. In nucleotides, the CDR3 is TGTGCCAGCAGTACGGCGGGGGACCGCTACGAGCAGTACTTC. Translated, it gives CASSTAGDRYEQYF.

This clone was seen a few times. The chain has TRBV6-1 and TRBJ1-2; D possibly corresponds to TRBD1 (6 bases). V lost 3 bases, J lost 4 bases, and 15 bases lay in between. This CDR3 spans 15 amino acids. Germline V gives CDR1 MNHNS, CDR2 SASEGT. The CDR3 sequence is CASSDGGQSAYGYTF. CDR3 sequence (DNA): TGTGCCAGCAGTGATGGCGGACAGTCAGCCTATGGCTACACCTTC.

This clone was picked up one time. The genes are TRBV5-1 and TRBJ2-7; tentatively, D is TRBD2 (5 bases). The ends were cut back, 2 bases at V and 3 bases at J, with 27 bases in the middle. Germline lookup yields CDR1 SGHRS and CDR2 YFSETQ. The CDR3 sequence is 19 residues long. The CDR3 is CASSFRGLKTPLGNYEQYF. DNA of the CDR3: TGCGCCAGCAGCTTCCGGGGATTGAAGACTCCTCTCGGTAACTACGAGCAGTACTTC.

The chain is built from TRBV7-8 and TRBJ2-1; D remains ambiguous. This CDR3 region has 15 residues. V gave up 2 bases and J gave up 7 bases, with 15 bases separating them. Germline CDR1 is SGHVS and CDR2 is FQNEAQ. As DNA, the CDR3 is TGTGCCAGCAGCTTACAGGTACGATCCTTAAATGAGCAGTTCTTC. Protein: CASSLQVRSLNEQFF. Full variable domain (outside the CDR3, taken from reference TRBV7-8 and TRBJ2-1): GAGVSQSPRYKVAKRGQDVALRCDPISGHVSLFWYQQALGQGPEFLTYFQNEAQLDKSGLPSDRFFAERPEGSVSTLKIQRTQQEDSAVYLCASSLQVRSLNEQFFGPGTRLTVL.

The V gene is TRBV7-3, the J gene TRBJ2-5, with a possible D match to TRBD2 (6 bases). This CDR3 has 13 amino acids. V lost 3 bases, J lost 5 bases, and 10 bases lay in between. Germline V CDR1 and CDR2: SGHTA, FQGTGA. The CDR3, as DNA: TGTGCCAGCAGCTTTAATCGGGGGGAGACCCAGTACTTC. Translating it yields CASSFNRGETQYF. Full variable domain (remainder filled in from reference TRBV7-3 and TRBJ2-5): GAGVSQTPSNKVTEKGKYVELRCDPISGHTALYWYRQSLGQGPEFLIYFQGTGAADDSGLPNDRFFAVRPEGSVSTLKIQRTERGDSAVYLCASSFNRGETQYFGPGTRLLVL.

V gene TRBV6-5 combines with J gene TRBJ1-6; D perhaps matches TRBD1 (5 bases). The CDR3 has 15 amino acids. V gave up 7 bases and J gave up 8 bases, with 18 bases separating them. The germline CDR1 and CDR2 sequences are MNHEY and SVGAGI. The CDR3 loop reads CASTKSGGEHSPLHF. CDR3 coding DNA: TGTGCCAGCACCAAAAGTGGAGGGGAACATTCACCCCTCCACTTT.

This chain joins TRBV5-1 and TRBJ2-7, with D tentatively TRBD2 (5 bases). Per germline, CDR1 SGHRS and CDR2 YFSETQ. The V and J ends lost 5 bases and 3 bases respectively, with 9 bases between them. The CDR3 contains 12 residues. CDR3 nucleotide sequence: TGCGCCAGCAGAGGAGGCGGCTACGAGCAGTACTTC. Residues: CASRGGGYEQYF.

Only a few counts were recorded for this clone. This sequence joins TRBV6-5 and TRBJ1-5; TRBD1 agrees at 7 bases. The CDR3 has 13 residues. CDR1 is MNHEY and CDR2 is SVGAGI in the germline V gene. Trimming took 6 bases from V and 4 from J; bases not matched to a gene: 3. The CDR3 region has the DNA TGTGCCAGCAGGGGGACAGCTAATCAGCCCCAGCATTTT. It codes for CASRGTANQPQHF.

The rearrangement uses TRBV19 and TRBJ2-1, with D perhaps TRBD2 (6 bases). This CDR3 is 15 amino acids long. CDR1 is LNHDA and CDR2 is SQIVND in the germline V gene (reference sequence). Trimming removed 4 bases from V and 8 bases from J, with 18 bases in between. The CDR3 loop is CASSSSTSGGYEQFF. The CDR3 nucleotides read TGTGCCAGTAGTAGTTCGACTAGTGGCGGCTATGAGCAGTTCTTC.